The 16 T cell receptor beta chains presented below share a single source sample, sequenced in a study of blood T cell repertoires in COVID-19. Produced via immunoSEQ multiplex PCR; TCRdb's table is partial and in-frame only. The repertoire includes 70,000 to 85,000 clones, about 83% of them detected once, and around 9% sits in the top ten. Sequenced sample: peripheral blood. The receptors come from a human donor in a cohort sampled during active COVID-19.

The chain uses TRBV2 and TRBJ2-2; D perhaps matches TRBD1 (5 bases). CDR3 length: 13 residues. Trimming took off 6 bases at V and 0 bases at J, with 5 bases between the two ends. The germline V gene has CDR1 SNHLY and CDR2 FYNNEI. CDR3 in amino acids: CASRTANTGELFF. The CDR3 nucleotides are TGTGCCAGCAGGACAGCGAACACCGGGGAGCTGTTTTTT. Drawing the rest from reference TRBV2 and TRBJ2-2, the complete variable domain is EPEVTQTPSHQVTQMGQEVILRCVPISNHLYFYWYRQILGQKVEFLVSFYNNEISEKSEIFDDQFSVERPDGSNFTLKIRSTKLEDSAMYFCASRTANTGELFFGEGSRLTVL.

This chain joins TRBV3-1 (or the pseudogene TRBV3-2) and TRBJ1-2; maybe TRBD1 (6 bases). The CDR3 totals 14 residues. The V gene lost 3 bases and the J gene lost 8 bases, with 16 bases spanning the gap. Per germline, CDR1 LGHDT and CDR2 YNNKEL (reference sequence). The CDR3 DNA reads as TGTGCCAGCAGCCATGAAACAGGGATAGGGGGCTACACCTTC. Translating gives CASSHETGIGGYTF.

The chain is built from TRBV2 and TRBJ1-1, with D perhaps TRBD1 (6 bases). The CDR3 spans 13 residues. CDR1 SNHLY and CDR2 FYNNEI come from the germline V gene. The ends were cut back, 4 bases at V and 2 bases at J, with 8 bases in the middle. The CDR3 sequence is CASSADRNTEAFF. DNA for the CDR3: TGTGCCAGCAGTGCGGACAGAAACACTGAAGCTTTCTTT.

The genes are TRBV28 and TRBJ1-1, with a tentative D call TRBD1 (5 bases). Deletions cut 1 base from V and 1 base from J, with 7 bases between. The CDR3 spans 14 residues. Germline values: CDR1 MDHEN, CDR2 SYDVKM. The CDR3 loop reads CASSLSGQNTEAFF. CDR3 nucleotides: TGTGCCAGCAGTTTATCCGGACAGAACACTGAAGCTTTCTTT.

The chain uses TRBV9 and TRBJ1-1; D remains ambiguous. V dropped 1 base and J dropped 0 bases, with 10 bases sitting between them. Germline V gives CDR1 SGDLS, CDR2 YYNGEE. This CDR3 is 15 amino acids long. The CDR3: CASSVTANMNTEAFF. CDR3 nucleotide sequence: TGTGCCAGCAGCGTAACCGCGAATATGAACACTGAAGCTTTCTTT.

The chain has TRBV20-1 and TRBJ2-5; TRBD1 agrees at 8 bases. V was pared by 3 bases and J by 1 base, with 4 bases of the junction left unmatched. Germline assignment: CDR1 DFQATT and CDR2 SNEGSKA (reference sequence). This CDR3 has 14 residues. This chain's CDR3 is CSASPGGRQETQYF. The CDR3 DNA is TGCAGTGCTAGTCCAGGGGGCCGCCAAGAGACCCAGTACTTC.

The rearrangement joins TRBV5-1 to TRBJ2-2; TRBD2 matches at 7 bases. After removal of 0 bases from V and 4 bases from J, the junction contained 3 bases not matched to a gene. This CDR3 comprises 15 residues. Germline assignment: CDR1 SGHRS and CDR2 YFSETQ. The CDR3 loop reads CASSLEGGATGELFF. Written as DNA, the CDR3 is TGCGCCAGCAGCTTGGAGGGAGGGGCCACCGGGGAGCTGTTTTTT.

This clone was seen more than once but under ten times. CDR3 residues: CAISERTANTGELFF. DNA for the CDR3: TGTGCCATCAGTGAACGGACAGCGAACACCGGGGAGCTGTTTTTT. The chain is built from TRBV10-3 and TRBJ2-2; tentative D call: TRBD1 (6 bases). Germline assignment: CDR1 ENHRY and CDR2 SYGVKD. V gave up 3 bases and J gave up 0 bases, with 8 bases separating them. The CDR3 runs to 15 residues.

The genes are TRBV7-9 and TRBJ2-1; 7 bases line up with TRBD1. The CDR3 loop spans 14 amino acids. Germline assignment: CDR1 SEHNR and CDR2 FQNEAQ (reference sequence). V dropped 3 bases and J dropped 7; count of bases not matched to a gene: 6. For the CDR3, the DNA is TGTGCCAGCAGCTTCCCGACAGGGATAAATGAGCAGTTCTTC. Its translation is CASSFPTGINEQFF.

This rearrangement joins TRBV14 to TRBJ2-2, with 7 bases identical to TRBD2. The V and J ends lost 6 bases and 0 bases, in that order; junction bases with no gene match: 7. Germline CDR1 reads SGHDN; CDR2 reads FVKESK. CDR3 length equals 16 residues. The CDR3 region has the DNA TGTGCCAGCAGTAATCGGGGGGTAGCGAACACCGGGGAGCTGTTTTTT. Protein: CASSNRGVANTGELFF.

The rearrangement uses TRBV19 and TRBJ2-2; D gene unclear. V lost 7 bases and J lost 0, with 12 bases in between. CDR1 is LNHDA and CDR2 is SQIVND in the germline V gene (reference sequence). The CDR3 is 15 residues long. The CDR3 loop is CASTTLGPNTGELFF. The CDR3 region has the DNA TGTGCCAGTACCACCCTAGGCCCGAACACCGGGGAGCTGTTTTTT.

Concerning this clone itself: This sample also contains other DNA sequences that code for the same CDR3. The CDR3 loop is CASSVRTSGTGELFF. The CDR3 nucleotides read TGTGCCAGCAGCGTCCGGACTAGCGGCACCGGGGAGCTGTTTTTT. This chain uses TRBV9 with TRBJ2-2; 10 nucleotides line up with TRBD2. CDR3 length: 15 residues. Germline trimming cut 2 bases from V and 4 bases from J; bases unmatched to any gene: 2. Germline V lookup: CDR1 SGDLS, CDR2 YYNGEE.

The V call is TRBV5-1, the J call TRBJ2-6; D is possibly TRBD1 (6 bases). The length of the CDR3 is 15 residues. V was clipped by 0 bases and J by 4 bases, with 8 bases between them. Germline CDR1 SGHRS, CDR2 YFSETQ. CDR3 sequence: CASSLVTGGANVLTF. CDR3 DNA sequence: TGCGCCAGCAGCTTGGTAACAGGGGGGGCCAACGTCCTGACTTTC.

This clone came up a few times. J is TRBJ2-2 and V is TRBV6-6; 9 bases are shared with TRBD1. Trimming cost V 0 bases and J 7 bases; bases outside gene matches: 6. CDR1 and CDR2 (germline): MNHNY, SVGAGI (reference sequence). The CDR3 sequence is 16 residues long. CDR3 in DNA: TGTGCCAGCAGTTACTCCTTACAGGGGGCTAACGGGGAGCTGTTTTTT. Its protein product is CASSYSLQGANGELFF.

The CDR3 sequence: CASSGTGYFTEAFF. As DNA, the CDR3 is TGTGCCAGCAGCGGGACAGGATACTTCACTGAAGCTTTCTTT. The gene calls are TRBV7-9 and TRBJ1-1; 8 nucleotides agree with TRBD1. The CDR3 contains 14 residues. CDR1 is SEHNR and CDR2 is FQNEAQ in the germline V gene (reference sequence). The J segment lost 4 bases and the V segment lost 5 bases, leaving 6 bases of the junction unmatched. The entire variable domain, with the rest obtained from reference TRBV7-9 and TRBJ1-1, is as follows: DTGVSQNPRHKITKRGQNVTFRCDPISEHNRLYWYRQTLGQGPEFLTYFQNEAQLEKSRLLSDRFSAERPKGSFSTLEIQRTEQGDSAMYLCASSGTGYFTEAFFGQGTRLTVV.

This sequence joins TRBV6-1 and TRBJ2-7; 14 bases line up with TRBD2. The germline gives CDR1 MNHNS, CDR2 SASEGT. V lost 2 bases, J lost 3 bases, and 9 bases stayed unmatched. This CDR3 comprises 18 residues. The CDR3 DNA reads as TGTGCCAGCAGTGAAACAGGGCGGGGACTAGCGGGAGACTACGAGCAGTACTTC. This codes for CASSETGRGLAGDYEQYF.